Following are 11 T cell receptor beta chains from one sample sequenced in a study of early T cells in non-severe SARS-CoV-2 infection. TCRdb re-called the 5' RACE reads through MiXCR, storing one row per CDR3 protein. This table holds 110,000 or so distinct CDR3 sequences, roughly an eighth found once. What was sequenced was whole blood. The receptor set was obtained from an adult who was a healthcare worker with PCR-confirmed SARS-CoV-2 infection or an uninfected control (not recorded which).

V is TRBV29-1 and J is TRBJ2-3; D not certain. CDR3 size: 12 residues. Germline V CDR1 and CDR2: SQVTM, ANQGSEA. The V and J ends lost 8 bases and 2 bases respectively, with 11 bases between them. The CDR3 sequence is CSYDYLTDTQYF. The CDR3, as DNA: TGCAGCTACGATTATCTCACAGATACGCAGTATTTT.

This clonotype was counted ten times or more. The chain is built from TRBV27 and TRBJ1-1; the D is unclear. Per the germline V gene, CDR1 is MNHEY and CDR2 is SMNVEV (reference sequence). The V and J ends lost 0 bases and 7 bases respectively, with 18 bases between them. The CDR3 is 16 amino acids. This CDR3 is CASSLSPLSSSGEAFF. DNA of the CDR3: TGTGCCAGCAGTTTATCACCCCTCTCCTCCAGCGGTGAAGCTTTCTTT.

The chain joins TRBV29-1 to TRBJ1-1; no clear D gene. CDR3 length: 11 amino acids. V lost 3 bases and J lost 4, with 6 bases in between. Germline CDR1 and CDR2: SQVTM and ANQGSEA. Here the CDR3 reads CSVDLGTEAFF. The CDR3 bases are TGCAGCGTTGATTTGGGCACTGAAGCTTTCTTT.

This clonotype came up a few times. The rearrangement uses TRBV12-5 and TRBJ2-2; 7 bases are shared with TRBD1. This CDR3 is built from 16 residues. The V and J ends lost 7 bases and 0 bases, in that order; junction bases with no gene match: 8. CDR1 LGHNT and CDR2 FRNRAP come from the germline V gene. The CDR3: CASADAGTANTGELFF. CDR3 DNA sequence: TGTGCTAGTGCCGACGCCGGGACAGCGAACACCGGGGAGCTGTTTTTT.

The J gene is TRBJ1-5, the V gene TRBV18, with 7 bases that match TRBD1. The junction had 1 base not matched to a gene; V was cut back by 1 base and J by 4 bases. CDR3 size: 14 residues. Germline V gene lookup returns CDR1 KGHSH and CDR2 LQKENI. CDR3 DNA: TGTGCCAGCTCACCACAGGGGGCGAATCAGCCCCAGCATTTT. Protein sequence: CASSPQGANQPQHF.

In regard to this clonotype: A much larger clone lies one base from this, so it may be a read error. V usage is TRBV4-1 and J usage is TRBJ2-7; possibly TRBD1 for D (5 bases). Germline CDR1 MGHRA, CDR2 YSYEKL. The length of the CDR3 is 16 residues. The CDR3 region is CASGQAEPGRTYEQYF. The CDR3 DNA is TGCGCCAGCGGCCAAGCTGAGCCAGGGCGGACCTACGAGCAGTACTTC.

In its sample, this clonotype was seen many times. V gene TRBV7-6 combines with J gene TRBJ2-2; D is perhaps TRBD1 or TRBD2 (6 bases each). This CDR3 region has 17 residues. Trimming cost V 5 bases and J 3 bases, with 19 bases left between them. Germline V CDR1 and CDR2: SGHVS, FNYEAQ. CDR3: CASSPIPGAADTGELFF. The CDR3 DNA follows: TGTGCCAGCAGCCCGATACCGGGGGCGGCGGACACCGGGGAGCTGTTTTTT.

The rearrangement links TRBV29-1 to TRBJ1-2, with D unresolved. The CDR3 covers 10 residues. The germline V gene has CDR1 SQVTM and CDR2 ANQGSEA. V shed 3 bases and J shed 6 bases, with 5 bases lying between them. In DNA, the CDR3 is TGCAGCGTTGAGGGGAATGGCTACACCTTC. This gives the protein CSVEGNGYTF.

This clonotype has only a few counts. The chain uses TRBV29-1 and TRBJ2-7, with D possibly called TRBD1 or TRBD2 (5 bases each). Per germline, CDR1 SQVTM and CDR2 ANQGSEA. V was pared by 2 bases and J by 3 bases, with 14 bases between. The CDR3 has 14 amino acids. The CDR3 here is CSVEKEARGYEQYF. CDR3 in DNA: TGCAGCGTTGAAAAGGAGGCAAGGGGCTACGAGCAGTACTTC.

CDR3 DNA sequence: TGTGCCTGGAGTGTAACCAGGGTAGGGTACGAGCAGTACTTC. It is translated as CAWSVTRVGYEQYF. The V gene is TRBV30, the J gene TRBJ2-7; D may be TRBD1 (5 bases). Germline CDR1 and CDR2: GTSNPN and SVGIG (reference sequence). CDR3 length equals 14 residues. Trimming pared 0 bases from V and 4 bases from J, leaving 13 bases between.

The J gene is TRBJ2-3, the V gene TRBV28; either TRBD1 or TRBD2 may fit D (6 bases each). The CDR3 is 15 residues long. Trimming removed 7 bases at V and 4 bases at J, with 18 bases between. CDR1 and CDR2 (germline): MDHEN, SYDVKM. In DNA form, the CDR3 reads TGTGCCAGCAACTCACACGGGGGCGGTTCAGATACGCAGTATTTT. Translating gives CASNSHGGGSDTQYF. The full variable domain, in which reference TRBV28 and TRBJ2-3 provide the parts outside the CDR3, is DVKVTQSSRYLVKRTGEKVFLECVQDMDHENMFWYRQDPGLGLRLIYFSYDVKMKEKGDIPEGYSVSREKKERFSLILESASTNQTSMYLCASNSHGGGSDTQYFGPGTRLTVL.